One and the same sample provided the 16 T cell receptor beta chains below, sequenced in a study of T cell responses to AZD1222 COVID-19 vaccine. Method: immunoSEQ multiplex PCR; TCRdb's copy keeps in-frame clones and lacks some. The sample has approximately 100,000 clones, about 91% seen once. The material was peripheral blood, obtained on day 0 of AZD1222 vaccination. Receptors were obtained from an adult in good health.

The chain carries TRBV27 and TRBJ2-3, with 14 bases identical to TRBD2. The length of the CDR3 is 17 residues. In germline, CDR1 is MNHEY, CDR2 SMNVEV (reference sequence). J gave up 3 bases and V 4 bases, and 6 bases lay outside the gene matches. The CDR3 sequence: CASSSTSGRARTDTQYF. Written as DNA, the CDR3 is TGTGCCAGCAGTTCGACTAGCGGGAGGGCCCGAACAGATACGCAGTATTTT.

V gene TRBV30 combines with J gene TRBJ1-2; D may be TRBD1 (5 bases). V gave up 3 bases and J gave up 8 bases, with 19 bases separating them. Per the germline V gene, CDR1 is GTSNPN and CDR2 is SVGIG (reference sequence). The CDR3 totals 14 residues. The CDR3 bases are TGTGCCTGGAGAAGGGACTGGGGGATGGGAGGCTACACCTTC. As protein: CAWRRDWGMGGYTF.

The CDR3 DNA reads as TGTGCCAGCAGCTTGGGCGGGCTGAACACTGAAGCTTTCTTT. It is translated as CASSLGGLNTEAFF. The chain recombines TRBV5-6 with TRBJ1-1; D is uncertain. Trimming took off 0 bases at V and 0 bases at J, with 6 bases between the two ends. Germline values: CDR1 SGHDT, CDR2 YYEEEE. CDR3 length: 14 amino acids.

This clone was counted between two and nine times. V is TRBV6-1 and J is TRBJ1-1; D is possibly TRBD1 (6 bases). CDR1 and CDR2 (germline): MNHNS, SASEGT. Trimming shortened V by 6 bases and J by 3 bases, and 11 bases separated the two germline ends. The CDR3 has 13 amino acids. CDR3: CASSLNRDTEAFF. The DNA for the CDR3 is TGTGCCAGCAGCCTGAACAGGGACACTGAAGCTTTCTTT.

The rearrangement links TRBV3-1 (or the pseudogene TRBV3-2) to TRBJ1-1, with D possibly TRBD1 on 6 matching bases. Germline-derived CDR1 and CDR2 are LGHDT and YNNKEL (reference sequence). V was cut by 7 bases and J by 5 bases, with 20 bases left in between. This CDR3 contains 15 residues. The CDR3 coding sequence is TGTGCCAGCACCCCGGACGGGACAAGAAGGACTGAAGCTTTCTTT. Amino acids: CASTPDGTRRTEAFF.

The rearrangement links TRBV7-2 to TRBJ2-6; D unclear. The germline V and J ends were trimmed by 1 base and 2 bases, with 6 bases remaining between them. The CDR3 length is 15 residues. Germline CDR1 reads SGHTA; CDR2 reads FQGNSA. CDR3 nucleotides: TGTGCCAGCAGCTTAGTGAGGCCTGGGGCCAACGTCCTGACTTTC. This codes for CASSLVRPGANVLTF.

This clone has a single count. The chain employs TRBV5-1 and TRBJ1-1, with a weak D call TRBD1 (5 bases). The CDR3 consists of 12 residues. Germline CDR1 is SGHRS and CDR2 is YFSETQ. Trimming stripped 0 bases from V and 7 bases from J, with 7 bases between. In DNA form, the CDR3 reads TGCGCCAGCAGCTTGGCAGGGCTTGAAGCTTTCTTT. Translated, it gives CASSLAGLEAFF.

The chain uses TRBV6-5 and TRBJ1-3; D gene unclear. The germline V and J ends were trimmed by 7 bases and 4 bases, with 17 bases remaining between them. This CDR3 spans 15 amino acids. The V gene's germline CDR1 is MNHEY and CDR2 SVGAGI. DNA for the CDR3: TGTGCCAGCAAGAGAGGGAACCAGCTAGGAAACACCATATATTTT. Its translation is CASKRGNQLGNTIYF.

The chain recombines TRBV7-9 with TRBJ1-5; no reliable D call. The CDR3 covers 13 residues. The V gene's germline CDR1 is SEHNR and CDR2 FQNEAQ (reference sequence). Between the trimmed V and J ends, which lost 8 bases and 5 bases, there was a span of 13 bases. CDR3 sequence reads: CASSSGGYQPQHF. In DNA form, the CDR3 reads TGTGCCAGCTCCTCGGGCGGGTATCAGCCCCAGCATTTT.

V gene TRBV18 combines with J gene TRBJ2-5; TRBD2 agrees at 14 bases. Germline V gene sequence: CDR1 KGHSH, CDR2 LQKENI. The CDR3 consists of 17 residues. With V trimmed by 2 bases and J by 5 bases, 7 bases remained unmatched. The CDR3 DNA reads as TGTGCCAGCTCACCAACCGGGACTAGCGGGAGTCAGGAGACCCAGTACTTC. Amino acids: CASSPTGTSGSQETQYF. Together with reference TRBV18 and TRBJ2-5, the CDR3 gives the full variable domain: NAGVMQNPRHLVRRRGQEARLRCSPMKGHSHVYWYRQLPEEGLKFMVYLQKENIIDESGMPKERFSAEFPKEGPSILRIQQVVRGDSAAYFCASSPTGTSGSQETQYFGPGTRLLVL.

This chain links TRBV7-2 with TRBJ1-2; 8 bases are shared with TRBD1. With V trimmed by 4 bases and J by 8 bases, 9 bases remained unmatched. The CDR3 has 14 residues. Per germline, CDR1 SGHTA and CDR2 FQGNSA. The CDR3 DNA is TGTGCCAGCAGCTCCGGACAGGGCCTTTGGGGCTACACCTTC. It encodes CASSSGQGLWGYTF.

The V call is TRBV18, the J call TRBJ2-4; 7 bases agree with TRBD2. Germline CDR1 KGHSH, CDR2 LQKENI. V lost 0 bases to trimming and J lost 3 bases; unmatched junction nucleotides: 8. The CDR3 has 17 amino acids. CDR3: CASSPPFWAGDKNIQYF. DNA for the CDR3: TGTGCCAGCTCACCACCTTTCTGGGCGGGGGACAAAAACATTCAGTACTTC.

The rearrangement joins TRBV5-6 to TRBJ2-5, with 9 bases matching TRBD1. This CDR3 comprises 15 residues. Losses at the gene ends were 0 bases for V and 4 bases for J; bases not matched to a gene: 4. Germline CDR1 is SGHDT and CDR2 is YYEEEE. The CDR3 region has the DNA TGTGCCAGCAGCTTGGGGGACAGGGACGGAGAGACCCAGTACTTC. Amino acids: CASSLGDRDGETQYF.

This clone showed up just once. The chain recombines TRBV4-3 with TRBJ1-4; weak D call: TRBD1 (6 bases). Germline V gene sequence: CDR1 LGHNA, CDR2 YSLEER. The CDR3 has 22 residues. The V end lost 0 bases, the J end lost 0 bases, and 26 bases lay between the germline ends. The CDR3 DNA is TGCGCCAGCAGCCAAGATCCCTGGGCGGGCCAGGGGAGAAAGACAACTAATGAAAAACTGTTTTTT. It encodes CASSQDPWAGQGRKTTNEKLFF.

This chain uses TRBV28 with TRBJ1-5, with D tentatively TRBD1 (5 bases). Germline V CDR1 and CDR2: MDHEN, SYDVKM. This CDR3 has 12 residues. V lost 10 bases, J lost 2 bases, and 9 bases lay in between. In DNA form, the CDR3 reads TGTGCCACCGGGACCGGCAATCAGCCCCAGCATTTT. Its protein is CATGTGNQPQHF.

The chain employs TRBV19 and TRBJ2-5, with D unresolved. The CDR3 is made up of 10 amino acids. Germline values: CDR1 LNHDA, CDR2 SQIVND (reference sequence). V lost 5 bases and J 5 bases, leaving 3 bases between the germline ends. Here the CDR3 DNA reads TGTGCCAGTAGTTTGGAGACCCAGTACTTC. The encoded protein is CASSLETQYF.